The 25 T cell receptor beta chains in this list originate from one sample, sequenced in a study of T-cell reconstitution after alpha-beta-depleted transplantation in children. Preparation of the TCRbeta library was carried out with unique molecular identifiers. TCRdb called the PCR reads again in MiXCR, with one record for every CDR3 protein. The repertoire holds some 530,000 distinct CDR3 sequences, with around 12% as singletons. Specimen: PBMCs from the stem cell graft donor, collected from the stem cell graft. All receptors come from a human donor who donated a stem cell graft to a child with combined immunodeficiency.

The chain employs TRBV11-3 and TRBJ2-2, with D hard to call. The CDR3 spans 15 residues. The V gene's germline CDR1 is SGHNT and CDR2 YENEEA. The V gene lost 6 bases and the J gene lost 4 bases, with 15 bases spanning the gap. CDR3 in DNA: TGTGCCAGCAGTGGGTGGGTGAGCGTCACCGGGGAGCTGTTTTTT. Translating it yields CASSGWVSVTGELFF.

Comments on this clonotype: A much larger clone sits a single nucleotide away, making a read error possible. The chain is built from TRBV20-1 and TRBJ2-3, with TRBD2 identical over 7 bases. Germline V gene lookup returns CDR1 DFQATT and CDR2 SNEGSKA (reference sequence). The CDR3 runs 15 residues. CDR3 protein: CSARPTRGYTYTQYF. The CDR3 DNA reads TGCAGTGCTAGACCGACGCGGGGGTACACATATACGCAGTATTTT.

The rearrangement joins TRBV4-3 to TRBJ2-1; 14 bases align to TRBD2. From germline, CDR1 is LGHNA and CDR2 YSLEER. The CDR3 is 16 residues long. V was pared by 4 bases and J by 6 bases, with 5 bases of the junction left unmatched. The CDR3 loop is CASSPSTSGRGNEQFF. The CDR3 bases are TGCGCCAGCAGCCCATCGACTAGCGGGAGGGGCAATGAGCAGTTCTTC.

The V call is TRBV4-3, the J call TRBJ2-1; 13 nucleotides line up with TRBD2. Losses at the gene ends were 0 bases for V and 3 bases for J; bases not matched to a gene: 8. CDR1 and CDR2 from the germline V gene are LGHNA and YSLEER. This CDR3 has 19 amino acids. This CDR3 is CASSQDPPGLAGYYNEQFF. CDR3 DNA sequence: TGCGCCAGCAGCCAAGATCCCCCGGGACTAGCGGGGTACTACAATGAGCAGTTCTTC.

This clonotype occurred many times. This rearrangement joins TRBV5-6 to TRBJ2-1; D gene uncertain. With 2 bases removed from V and 4 bases from J, the gap between germline ends came to 7 bases. The germline gives CDR1 SGHDT, CDR2 YYEEEE. The CDR3 consists of 13 residues. This chain's CDR3 is CASSFGYYNEQFF. The CDR3 nucleotides are TGTGCCAGCAGCTTCGGTTATTACAATGAGCAGTTCTTC.

This clonotype was observed at least ten times. This chain uses TRBV12-3 or TRBV12-4 with TRBJ2-2; TRBD1 matches 9 bases. The length of the CDR3 is 15 residues. V lost 6 bases to trimming and J lost 5 bases; unmatched junction nucleotides: 7. Here the CDR3 reads CASSPGTGRTGELFF. CDR3 DNA sequence: TGTGCCAGCAGCCCCGGGACAGGGAGAACCGGGGAGCTGTTTTTT.

This clonotype was seen a few times. The chain links TRBV15 to TRBJ2-7; TRBD1 agrees at 8 bases. This CDR3 is 13 amino acids long. CDR1 is LNHNV and CDR2 is YYDKDF in the germline V gene (reference sequence). V lost 4 bases and J lost 2; bases outside the gene matches: 1. CDR3 coding DNA: TGTGCCACCAGCAAGGACAGGGCCTACGAGCAGTACTTC. Translation gives CATSKDRAYEQYF.

This clonotype has at least ten counts. The genes are TRBV5-1 and TRBJ2-7; TRBD2 matches at 11 bases. V was pared by 6 bases and J by 1 base, with 12 bases of the junction left unmatched. Germline V gene lookup returns CDR1 SGHRS and CDR2 YFSETQ. The CDR3 spans 17 residues. CDR3 bases: TGCGCCAGCAACCTAAGCCCTGGGACTAGCGGTTCCTACGAGCAGTACTTC. Residues: CASNLSPGTSGSYEQYF.

This rearrangement joins TRBV9 to TRBJ2-3; maybe TRBD2 (5 bases). Germline loops: CDR1 SGDLS, CDR2 YYNGEE. The CDR3 length is 13 residues. V lost 7 bases and J 0 bases, leaving 9 bases between the germline ends. The CDR3: CASGGASTDTQYF. The CDR3 coding sequence is TGTGCCAGCGGAGGAGCGAGCACAGATACGCAGTATTTT.

The sample holds many counts of this clonotype. The chain uses TRBV30 and TRBJ2-7, with a possible D match to TRBD2 (6 bases). This CDR3 comprises 12 residues. V was cut by 3 bases and J by 6 bases, with 12 bases left in between. Per the germline V gene, CDR1 is GTSNPN and CDR2 is SVGIG (reference sequence). This CDR3 is CAWSPGGLEQYF. Here the CDR3 DNA reads TGTGCCTGGAGCCCCGGAGGGCTCGAGCAGTACTTC.

Only a few counts were recorded for this clonotype. The J gene is TRBJ2-6, the V gene TRBV5-1; 7 bases agree with TRBD1. CDR1 SGHRS and CDR2 YFSETQ come from the germline V gene. There are 16 residues in the CDR3. After removal of 1 base from V and 4 bases from J, the junction contained 5 bases not matched to a gene. The CDR3 loop is CASSLLRGPGANVLTF. DNA for the CDR3: TGCGCCAGCAGCTTGTTGAGGGGGCCAGGGGCCAACGTCCTGACTTTC. The full variable domain, completed using reference TRBV5-1 and TRBJ2-6, is KAGVTQTPRYLIKTRGQQVTLSCSPISGHRSVSWYQQTPGQGLQFLFEYFSETQRNKGNFPGRFSGRQFSNSRSEMNVSTLELGDSALYLCASSLLRGPGANVLTFGAGSRLTVL.

The gene calls are TRBV5-6 and TRBJ2-3; the D is unclear. Trimming shortened V by 2 bases and J by 2 bases, and 12 bases separated the two germline ends. This CDR3 spans 15 amino acids. Looked up from germline, CDR1 is SGHDT and CDR2 is YYEEEE. The CDR3 DNA is TGTGCCAGCAGCTTAATCCCGAGCGCCACAGATACGCAGTATTTT. It specifies CASSLIPSATDTQYF.

This clonotype occurred a few times. Here the CDR3 DNA reads TGTGCCAGCAGCGTAGAGGGGCAAAGTAATGAAAAACTGTTTTTT. Its protein product is CASSVEGQSNEKLFF. The V gene is TRBV9, the J gene TRBJ1-4; D perhaps matches TRBD1 (5 bases). The V end was cut by 0 bases, the J end by 4 bases, with 10 bases between. The length of the CDR3 is 15 residues. Per germline, CDR1 SGDLS and CDR2 YYNGEE.

The chain links TRBV2 to TRBJ2-3; TRBD1 agrees at 9 bases. The CDR3 contains 15 residues. V lost 6 bases and J lost 4; bases outside the gene matches: 8. Germline CDR1 and CDR2: SNHLY and FYNNEI. The CDR3 nucleotides read TGTGCCAGCAGCTCGGACAGGGGAAGCGCAGATACGCAGTATTTT. Its translation is CASSSDRGSADTQYF. The whole variable domain, remainder taken from reference TRBV2 and TRBJ2-3, is EPEVTQTPSHQVTQMGQEVILRCVPISNHLYFYWYRQILGQKVEFLVSFYNNEISEKSEIFDDQFSVERPDGSNFTLKIRSTKLEDSAMYFCASSSDRGSADTQYFGPGTRLTVL.

There are a few counts of this clonotype. The rearrangement joins TRBV19 to TRBJ2-7; 8 bases agree with TRBD2. The length of the CDR3 is 18 residues. Germline lookup yields CDR1 LNHDA and CDR2 SQIVND (reference sequence). V shed 5 bases and J 3 bases; nucleotides not matched to a gene: 18. CDR3: CASSPGLVAPPRNYEQYF. CDR3 in DNA: TGTGCCAGTAGTCCGGGACTAGTAGCCCCCCCCCGCAACTACGAGCAGTACTTC.

The CDR3 here is CATSTAGTSTDTQYF. CDR3 in DNA: TGTGCCACCAGCACAGCGGGAACTAGCACAGATACGCAGTATTTT. This chain joins TRBV15 and TRBJ2-3, with TRBD2 identical over 7 bases. Germline loops: CDR1 LNHNV, CDR2 YYDKDF (reference sequence). CDR3 length equals 15 residues. The trim removed 4 bases at V and 0 bases at J, leaving 4 bases unmatched.

This clonotype was seen at least ten times. This chain links TRBV6-2 or TRBV6-3 with TRBJ1-2, with 10 bases that match TRBD1. Germline loops: CDR1 MNHEY, CDR2 SVGEGT. This CDR3 is 15 amino acids long. V lost 6 bases, J lost 4 bases, and 8 bases stayed unmatched. For the CDR3, the DNA is TGTGCCAGCAGAGTCATCGGGACAGGGGTCTATGGCTACACCTTC. Amino acid sequence: CASRVIGTGVYGYTF.

J is TRBJ1-2 and V is TRBV28; tentatively, D is TRBD1 (5 bases). V dropped 7 bases and J dropped 8 bases, with 20 bases sitting between them. The germline CDR1 and CDR2 sequences are MDHEN and SYDVKM. CDR3 length: 14 amino acids. CDR3 protein: CASIVEGFRDGYTF. CDR3 nucleotide sequence: TGTGCCAGCATTGTAGAGGGGTTCCGCGACGGCTACACCTTC.

This clonotype was detected ten times or more. The chain employs TRBV6-2 or TRBV6-3 and TRBJ1-1; D not resolved. Germline V lookup: CDR1 MNHEY, CDR2 SVGEGT. Trimming took off 0 bases at V and 0 bases at J, with 5 bases between the two ends. The CDR3 contains 14 residues. DNA of the CDR3: TGTGCCAGCAGTTACTCTACAGTGAACACTGAAGCTTTCTTT. Its protein product is CASSYSTVNTEAFF.

This clonotype was seen at least ten times. This chain joins TRBV24-1 and TRBJ2-7; D might be TRBD1 or TRBD2, each matching 7 bases. The CDR3 is made up of 16 amino acids. The germline V gene encodes CDR1 KGHDR and CDR2 SFDVKD. Trimming removed 1 base at V and 2 bases at J, with 14 bases between. In DNA, the CDR3 is TGTGCCACCAGTGATTTAAGCGGGACAGCTACCTACGAGCAGTACTTC. Its translation: CATSDLSGTATYEQYF.

The sample holds a few counts of this clonotype. The rearrangement uses TRBV20-1 and TRBJ2-1; 7 bases agree with TRBD2. Trimming took 5 bases from V and 7 from J; bases not matched to a gene: 11. CDR1 and CDR2 (germline): DFQATT, SNEGSKA (reference sequence). The CDR3 totals 14 residues. The CDR3 sequence: CSAEPGGRRNEQFF. CDR3 nucleotides: TGCAGTGCTGAACCAGGCGGGAGACGTAATGAGCAGTTCTTC.

The chain recombines TRBV19 with TRBJ1-4; D is undetermined. This CDR3 comprises 12 residues. Trimming took 3 bases from V and 16 from J, leaving 15 bases between them. CDR1 and CDR2 from the germline V gene are LNHDA and SQIVND (reference sequence). In nucleotides, the CDR3 is TGTGCCAGTAGTATCCTGGGAGCCCGGCGGTTTTTT. This sequence encodes CASSILGARRFF. Using reference TRBV19 and TRBJ1-4 for the parts outside the CDR3, the full variable domain is DGGITQSPKYLFRKEGQNVTLSCEQNLNHDAMYWYRQDPGQGLRLIYYSQIVNDFQKGDIAEGYSVSREKKESFPLTVTSAQKNPTAFYLCASSILGARRFFGSGTQLSVL.

In its sample, this clonotype was seen a few times. The chain links TRBV6-2 or TRBV6-3 to TRBJ2-3; D is perhaps TRBD2 (6 bases). The CDR3 extends over 15 amino acids. From germline, CDR1 is MNHEY and CDR2 SVGEGT. The germline V and J ends were trimmed by 7 bases and 2 bases, with 16 bases remaining between them. The CDR3 protein is CASTTLGLNTDTQYF. CDR3 sequence (DNA): TGTGCCAGCACTACCTTGGGACTGAACACAGATACGCAGTATTTT.

V usage is TRBV15 and J usage is TRBJ2-5; D gene ambiguous. V lost 1 base and J 5 bases, leaving 11 bases between the germline ends. The germline gives CDR1 LNHNV, CDR2 YYDKDF (reference sequence). This CDR3 contains 14 residues. CDR3 in amino acids: CATSRATLAETQYF. Here the CDR3 DNA reads TGTGCCACCAGCAGAGCGACTCTTGCGGAGACCCAGTACTTC.

V gene TRBV20-1 combines with J gene TRBJ2-7; no clear D gene. The CDR3 covers 12 residues. Germline V gives CDR1 DFQATT, CDR2 SNEGSKA (reference sequence). Trimming pared 5 bases from V and 6 bases from J, leaving 14 bases between. The CDR3 DNA sequence: TGCAGTGCTTATCCTTCCCTTTCCGAGCAGTACTTC. It translates to CSAYPSLSEQYF.